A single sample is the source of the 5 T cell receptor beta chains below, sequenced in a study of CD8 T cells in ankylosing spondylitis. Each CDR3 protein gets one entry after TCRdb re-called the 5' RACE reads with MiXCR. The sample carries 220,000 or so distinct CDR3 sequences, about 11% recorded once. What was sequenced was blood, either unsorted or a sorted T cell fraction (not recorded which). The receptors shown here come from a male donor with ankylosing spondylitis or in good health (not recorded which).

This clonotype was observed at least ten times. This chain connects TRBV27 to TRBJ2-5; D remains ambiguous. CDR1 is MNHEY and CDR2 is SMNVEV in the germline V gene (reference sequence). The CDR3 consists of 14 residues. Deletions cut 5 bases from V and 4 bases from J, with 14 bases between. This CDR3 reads CASSPGLLRETQYF. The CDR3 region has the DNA TGTGCCAGCAGTCCTGGTTTGCTGAGAGAGACCCAGTACTTC.

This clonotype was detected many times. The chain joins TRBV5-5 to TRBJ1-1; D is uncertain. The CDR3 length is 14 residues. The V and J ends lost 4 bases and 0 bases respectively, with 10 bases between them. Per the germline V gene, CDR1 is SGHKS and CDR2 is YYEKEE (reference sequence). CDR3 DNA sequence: TGTGCCAGCAGCCCCCGTGGGGTGAACACTGAAGCTTTCTTT. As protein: CASSPRGVNTEAFF.

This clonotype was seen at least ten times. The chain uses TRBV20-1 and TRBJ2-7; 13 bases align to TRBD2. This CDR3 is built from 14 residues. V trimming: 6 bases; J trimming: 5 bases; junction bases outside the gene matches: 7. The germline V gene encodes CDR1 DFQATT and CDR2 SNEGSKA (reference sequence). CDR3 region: CSAGLAGNLHEQYF. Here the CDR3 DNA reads TGCAGTGCGGGACTAGCGGGGAACCTCCACGAGCAGTACTTC.

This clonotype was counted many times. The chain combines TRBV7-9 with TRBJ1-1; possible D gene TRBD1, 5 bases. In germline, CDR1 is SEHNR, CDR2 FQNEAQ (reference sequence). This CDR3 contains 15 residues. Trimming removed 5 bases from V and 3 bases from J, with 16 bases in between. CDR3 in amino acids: CASSRPQGGHTEAFF. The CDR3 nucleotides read TGTGCCAGCAGCCGACCGCAGGGCGGACACACTGAAGCTTTCTTT.

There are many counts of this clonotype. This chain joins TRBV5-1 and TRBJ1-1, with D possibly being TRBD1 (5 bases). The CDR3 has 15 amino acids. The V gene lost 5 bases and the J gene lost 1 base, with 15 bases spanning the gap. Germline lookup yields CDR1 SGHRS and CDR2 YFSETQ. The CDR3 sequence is CASRLTQDPNTEAFF. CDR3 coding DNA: TGCGCCAGCAGACTAACACAGGACCCGAACACTGAAGCTTTCTTT. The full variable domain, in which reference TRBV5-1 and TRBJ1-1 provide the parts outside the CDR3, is KAGVTQTPRYLIKTRGQQVTLSCSPISGHRSVSWYQQTPGQGLQFLFEYFSETQRNKGNFPGRFSGRQFSNSRSEMNVSTLELGDSALYLCASRLTQDPNTEAFFGQGTRLTVV.